Included here is one T cell receptor (beta chain) sequence, with context. Its matching antigen is unknown. The assay, immunoSEQ v3.0, was run at survey level. Using immunoSEQ multiplex PCR, the repertoire was profiled, and TCRdb retains in-frame clones only, with some absent. The data hold around 20,000 clones, with more than 75% observed a single time. Germline CDR1 SQVTM, CDR2 ANQGSEA. V was cut by 7 bases and J by 5 bases, with 17 bases left in between. CDR3 length: 13 residues. This specimen belongs to a study of long-term antiretroviral therapy in people with HIV. General study results and limits: Possibly under older ART regimens, blood was drawn between the mid-2000s and the late 2010s. The study found that diversity rose after ART but stayed below transplant donor controls.

The specimen comprised unsorted PBMCs, sampled 0.2 years before starting antiretroviral therapy. V usage is TRBV29-1 and J usage is TRBJ1-1, with D unresolved. The clonotype comes from a man between 18 and 35 years old with HIV. CDR3 sequence (DNA): TGCAGCGCCTTTCTCGCGGGGAGTACTGAAGCTTTCTTT. Residues: CSAFLAGSTEAFF.